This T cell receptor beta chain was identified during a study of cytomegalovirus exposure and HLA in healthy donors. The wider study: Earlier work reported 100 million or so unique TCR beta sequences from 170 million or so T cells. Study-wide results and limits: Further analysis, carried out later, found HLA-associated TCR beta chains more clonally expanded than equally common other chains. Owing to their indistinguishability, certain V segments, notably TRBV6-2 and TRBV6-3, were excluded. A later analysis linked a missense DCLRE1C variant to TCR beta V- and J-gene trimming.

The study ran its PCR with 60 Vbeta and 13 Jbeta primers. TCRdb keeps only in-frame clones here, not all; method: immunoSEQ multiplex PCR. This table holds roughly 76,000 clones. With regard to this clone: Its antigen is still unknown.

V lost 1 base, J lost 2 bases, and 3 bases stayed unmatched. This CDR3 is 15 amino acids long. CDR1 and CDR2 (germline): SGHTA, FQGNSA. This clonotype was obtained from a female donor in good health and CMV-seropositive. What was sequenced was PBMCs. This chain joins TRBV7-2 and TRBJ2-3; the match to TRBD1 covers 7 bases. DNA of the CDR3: TGTGCCAGCAGCTTAGGACAGGGCCTCACAGATACGCAGTATTTT. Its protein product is CASSLGQGLTDTQYF.